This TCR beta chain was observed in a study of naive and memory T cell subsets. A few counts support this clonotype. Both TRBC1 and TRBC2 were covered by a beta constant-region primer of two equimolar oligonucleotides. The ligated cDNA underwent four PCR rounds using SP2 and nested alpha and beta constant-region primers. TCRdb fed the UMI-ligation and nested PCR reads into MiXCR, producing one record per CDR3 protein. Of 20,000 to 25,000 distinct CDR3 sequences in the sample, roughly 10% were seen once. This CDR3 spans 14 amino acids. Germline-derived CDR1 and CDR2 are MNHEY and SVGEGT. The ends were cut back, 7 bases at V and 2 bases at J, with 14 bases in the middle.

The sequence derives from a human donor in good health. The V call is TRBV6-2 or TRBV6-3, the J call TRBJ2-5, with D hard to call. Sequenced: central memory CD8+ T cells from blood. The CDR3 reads CASTQPVRQETQYF. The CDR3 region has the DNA TGTGCCAGCACCCAACCAGTGCGACAAGAGACCCAGTACTTC.